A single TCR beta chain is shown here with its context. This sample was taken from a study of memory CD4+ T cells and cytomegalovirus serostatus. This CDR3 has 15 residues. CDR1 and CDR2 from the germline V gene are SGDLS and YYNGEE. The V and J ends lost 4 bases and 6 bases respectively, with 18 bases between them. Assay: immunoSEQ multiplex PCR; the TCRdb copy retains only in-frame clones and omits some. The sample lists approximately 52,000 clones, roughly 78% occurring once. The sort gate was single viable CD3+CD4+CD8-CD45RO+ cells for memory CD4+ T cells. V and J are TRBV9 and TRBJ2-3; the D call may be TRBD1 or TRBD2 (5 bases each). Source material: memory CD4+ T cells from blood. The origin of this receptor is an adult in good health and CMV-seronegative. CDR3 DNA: TGTGCCAGCAGCCTCTCCGGGGCCCTGGGGGATACGCAGTATTTT. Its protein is CASSLSGALGDTQYF.